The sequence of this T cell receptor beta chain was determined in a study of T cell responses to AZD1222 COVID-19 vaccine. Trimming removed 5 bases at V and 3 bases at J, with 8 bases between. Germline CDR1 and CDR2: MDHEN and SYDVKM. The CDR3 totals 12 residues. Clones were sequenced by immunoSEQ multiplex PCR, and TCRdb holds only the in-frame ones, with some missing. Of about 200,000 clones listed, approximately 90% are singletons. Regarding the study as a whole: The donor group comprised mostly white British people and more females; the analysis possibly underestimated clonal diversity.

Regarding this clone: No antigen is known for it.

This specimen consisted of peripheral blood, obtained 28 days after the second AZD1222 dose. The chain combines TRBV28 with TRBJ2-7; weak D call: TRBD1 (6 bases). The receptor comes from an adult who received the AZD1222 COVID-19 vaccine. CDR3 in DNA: TGTGCCAGCAGTCGGACAGTCTACGAGCAGTACTTC. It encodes CASSRTVYEQYF. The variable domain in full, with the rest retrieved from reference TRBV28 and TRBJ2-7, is DVKVTQSSRYLVKRTGEKVFLECVQDMDHENMFWYRQDPGLGLRLIYFSYDVKMKEKGDIPEGYSVSREKKERFSLILESASTNQTSMYLCASSRTVYEQYFGPGTRLTVT.